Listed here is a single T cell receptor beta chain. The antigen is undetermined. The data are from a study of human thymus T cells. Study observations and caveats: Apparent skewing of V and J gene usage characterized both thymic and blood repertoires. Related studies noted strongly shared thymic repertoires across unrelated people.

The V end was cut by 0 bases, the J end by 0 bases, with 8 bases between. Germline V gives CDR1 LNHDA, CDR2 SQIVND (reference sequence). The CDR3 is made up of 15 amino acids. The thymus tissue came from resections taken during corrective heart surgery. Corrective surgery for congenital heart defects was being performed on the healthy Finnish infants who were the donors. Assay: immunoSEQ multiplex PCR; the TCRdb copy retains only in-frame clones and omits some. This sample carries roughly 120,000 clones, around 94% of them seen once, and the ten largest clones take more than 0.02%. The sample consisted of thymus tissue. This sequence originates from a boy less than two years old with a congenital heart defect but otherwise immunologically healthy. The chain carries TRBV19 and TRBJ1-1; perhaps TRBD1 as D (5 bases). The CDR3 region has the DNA TGTGCCAGTAGTATAGAAGCCAGGGTGAACACTGAAGCTTTCTTT. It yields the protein CASSIEARVNTEAFF.